These T cell receptor beta chains were read from a single sample in a study of patients and donors after allogeneic stem cell transplantation. MiXCR, applied by TCRdb to the RT-PCR reads, yields one record per CDR3 protein. The profile covers about 410,000 distinct CDR3 sequences, with around 16% appearing a single time and 7.2% taken by the ten largest. Sequencing used blood, either unsorted or a sorted T cell fraction (not recorded which). Source of these receptors: a human donor who was either an allogeneic HSCT recipient or a stem cell or donor lymphocyte infusion donor (not recorded which). It is not recorded whose cells these are; they may come from a transplant donor. CDR3s include the opening cysteine and the closing phenylalanine or tryptophan. Each record gives: clone size, J gene, V gene, D gene, CDR3 DNA, CDR3 protein. The D gene is left open where the match is weak. A clone size is listed for some rows: how often the clone was seen (once, few, many), or a class if it is expanded.

>-|TRBJ1-6|TRBV6-1|-
TGTGCCAGCCTAGGACCTATTAATTCACCCCTCCACTTT
CASLGPINSPLHF
>-|TRBJ2-3|TRBV3-1|TRBD1
TGTGCCAGCAGCCACAGGGGGATCACAGATACGCAGTATTTT
CASSHRGITDTQYF
>-|TRBJ1-2|TRBV20-1|-
TGCAGTGCATCCGGGACGGACGATGGCTACACCTTC
CSASGTDDGYTF
>-|TRBJ2-3|TRBV5-1|TRBD1
TGCGCCAGCAGCTTGTTCCAGGGGGCATTCGCAGATACGCAGTATTTT
CASSLFQGAFADTQYF
>many|TRBJ2-1|TRBV11-2|-
TGTGCCAGCAGCTTAGGGCTCGGGTACAATGAGCAGTTCTTC
CASSLGLGYNEQFF
>few|TRBJ2-2|TRBV5-1|-
TGCGCCAGCAGCTTGATAGGGGCCACCGGGGAGCTGTTTTTT
CASSLIGATGELFF
>-|TRBJ2-7|TRBV12-3/TRBV12-4|TRBD2
TGTGCCAGCAGTTGGACTAGCGGGGCCACCGAGCAGTACTTC
CASSWTSGATEQYF
>few|TRBJ2-4|TRBV6-5|-
TGTGCCAGCAGTTACAGGGGAAGCAAAAACATTCAGTACTTC
CASSYRGSKNIQYF
>-|TRBJ2-3|TRBV14|-
TGTGCCAGCAGCCTGGGGAACAGGTCCCTCAGGGATACGCAGTATTTT
CASSLGNRSLRDTQYF
>-|TRBJ2-3|TRBV6-5|-
TGTGCCAGCAGTTACTCACGCCACCACACAGATACGCAGTATTTT
CASSYSRHHTDTQYF
>few|TRBJ1-1|TRBV5-6|-
TGTGCCAGCAGCTTCGGCCCTCTGAACACTGAAGCTTTCTTT
CASSFGPLNTEAFF
>few|TRBJ1-2|TRBV29-1|-
TGCAGCGTTGGCTCCCCACGTGGCTACACCTTC
CSVGSPRGYTF
>-|TRBJ2-3|TRBV11-2|-
TGTGCCAGCAGCCGCGCCTCTAGCACAGATACGCAGTATTTT
CASSRASSTDTQYF
>few|TRBJ2-7|TRBV7-9|TRBD1
TGTGCCAGCAGCCCCGGACAGGGGTCCACCTCCTACGAGCAGTACTTC
CASSPGQGSTSYEQYF
>few|TRBJ1-2|TRBV7-2|-
TGTGCCAGCAGCACCGACAGTTTCGTCTATGGCTACACCTTC
CASSTDSFVYGYTF
>-|TRBJ2-1|TRBV18|-
TGTGCCAGCTCACCACCTTGGCGGTACAATGAGCAGTTCTTC
CASSPPWRYNEQFF
>-|TRBJ2-1|TRBV11-2|TRBD2
TGTGCCAGCAGCTTAATTGTGGCGGGAGCTTACAATGAGCAGTTCTTC
CASSLIVAGAYNEQFF
>-|TRBJ2-4|TRBV6-2/TRBV6-3|-
TGTGCCACCGGACTAGCCAAAAACATTCAGTACTTC
CATGLAKNIQYF
>-|TRBJ2-1|TRBV7-3|-
TGTGCCAGCAGCTTAACGAGAATGGGTGAGCAGTTCTTC
CASSLTRMGEQFF
>-|TRBJ1-1|TRBV11-1|-
TGTGCCAGCAGCGGCTCGATGGGGTCAAATAAAAGGAACACTGAAGCTTTCTTT
CASSGSMGSNKRNTEAFF
>-|TRBJ2-1|TRBV19|-
TGTGCCAGTAGTGGTACGGAGCAGTTCTTC
CASSGTEQFF
>-|TRBJ2-5|TRBV20-1|-
TGCAGTGCTAGAGATAGGGCCAACCGAGGGGCCCAGTACTTC
CSARDRANRGAQYF
>-|TRBJ1-3|TRBV9|-
TGTGCCAGCAGCCCTGGGGGACACGCGGACACCATATATTTT
CASSPGGHADTIYF
>few|TRBJ1-5|TRBV25-1|-
TGTGCCAGCAGGCGGTCCCTAAATCAGCCCCAGCATTTT
CASRRSLNQPQHF
>-|TRBJ1-6|TRBV7-9|-
TGTGCCAGCAGCCGCCTTTCCGGTTCCTATAATTCACCCCTCCACTTT
CASSRLSGSYNSPLHF
>few|TRBJ2-2|TRBV6-2/TRBV6-3|-
TGTGCCAGCAGTACGGGTGGGGAGCTGTTTTTT
CASSTGGELFF
>few|TRBJ1-5|TRBV4-3|-
TGCGCCAGCAGCCTACAGGCCTACAATAGCAATCAGCCCCAGCATTTT
CASSLQAYNSNQPQHF
>-|TRBJ2-4|TRBV20-1|TRBD1
TGCAGTGCTAGAGATCGCACAGGGGGCTTGGACATTCAGTACTTC
CSARDRTGGLDIQYF
>-|TRBJ2-3|TRBV4-2|TRBD2
TGTGCCAGCAGCCAAGTCCGACTAGCGGGAGCAGATACGCAGTATTTT
CASSQVRLAGADTQYF
>few|TRBJ2-2|TRBV13|-
TGTGCCAGCAGCCCAAGGGGATCCGGGGAGCTGTTTTTT
CASSPRGSGELFF
>-|TRBJ2-1|TRBV23-1|-
TGCGCCAGCAGACACGGGGGGCCGGAGGATGAGCAGTTCTTC
CASRHGGPEDEQFF
>many|TRBJ2-3|TRBV5-1|TRBD1
TGCGCCAGCAGCCCCTCCGGACAGGCAGATACGCAGTATTTT
CASSPSGQADTQYF
>once|TRBJ1-1|TRBV2|-
TGTGCCAGCAAACAGTTCTATGAAGCTTTCTTT
CASKQFYEAFF
>few|TRBJ2-1|TRBV4-1|TRBD2
TGCGCCAGCAGCCAGCTAGCGGGAGGGAGTAATGAGCAGTTCTTC
CASSQLAGGSNEQFF
>-|TRBJ2-7|TRBV14|-
TGTGCCAGCAGCTCGGACTACGCCACCTACGAGCAGTACTTC
CASSSDYATYEQYF
>few|TRBJ2-7|TRBV5-1|-
TGCGCCAGCAGCGTACCGGGACCGCAAGTTAGCGAGCAGTACTTC
CASSVPGPQVSEQYF
>-|TRBJ2-7|TRBV4-3|-
TGCGCCAGCAGCCAAGGGAGGGCAGGAACCTACCAGCAGTACTTC
CASSQGRAGTYQQYF
>few|TRBJ1-5|TRBV6-1|-
TGTGCCAGCAGTGAAGCGCTCAGGCAGCCCCAGCATTTT
CASSEALRQPQHF
>few|TRBJ1-4|TRBV27|TRBD1
TGTGCCAGCAGTTTATTCCCCCAGGGGACAGGGCATGAAAAACTGTTTTTT
CASSLFPQGTGHEKLFF
>few|TRBJ2-7|TRBV27|TRBD1
TGTGCCAGCAGTTTCGCCGGGACAGGGGGCCTCTACGAGCAGTACTTC
CASSFAGTGGLYEQYF
>few|TRBJ2-3|TRBV11-1|-
TGTGCCAGCAGCGAGCGGTCCCCCCCAGATACGCAGTATTTT
CASSERSPPDTQYF
>few|TRBJ1-5|TRBV10-3|TRBD1
TGTGCCACCGACCAGACAGGGGTTGGTCAGCCCCAGCATTTT
CATDQTGVGQPQHF
>few|TRBJ1-4|TRBV27|TRBD1
TGTGCCAGCAGTTCCCGACAGGGGCTTGGAGAAAAACTGTTTTTT
CASSSRQGLGEKLFF
>few|TRBJ2-1|TRBV4-2|TRBD2
TGTGCCAGCAGCCCAGGACTAGCGGGCTTATACAATGAGCAGTTCTTC
CASSPGLAGLYNEQFF
>many|TRBJ1-1|TRBV12-3/TRBV12-4|-
TGTGCCAGCAGGGACAACGCGAACACTGAAGCTTTCTTT
CASRDNANTEAFF
>-|TRBJ1-2|TRBV7-9|-
TGTGCCTGGGGAGGGATAAATGGCTACACCTTC
CAWGGINGYTF
>few|TRBJ2-3|TRBV7-2|TRBD2
TGTGCCAGCAGCTTACGCGGGAGGGAGACAGATACGCAGTATTTT
CASSLRGRETDTQYF
>-|TRBJ2-7|TRBV20-1|TRBD1
TGCAGTGCCAGGAAACCGGGACAGGGCTACGAGCAGTACTTC
CSARKPGQGYEQYF
>-|TRBJ2-7|TRBV6-5|TRBD1
TGTGCCAGCAGTTACTTGTCGGGACAGGGATCCTTTTCCTACGAGCAGTACTTC
CASSYLSGQGSFSYEQYF
>-|TRBJ2-7|TRBV12-3/TRBV12-4|TRBD1
TGTGCCAGCAGCCGGGACAGGGGGCTCGAGCAGTACTTC
CASSRDRGLEQYF
>many|TRBJ2-7|TRBV5-1|-
TGCGCCAGCATGGGGAGCTCCTACGAGCAGTACTTC
CASMGSSYEQYF